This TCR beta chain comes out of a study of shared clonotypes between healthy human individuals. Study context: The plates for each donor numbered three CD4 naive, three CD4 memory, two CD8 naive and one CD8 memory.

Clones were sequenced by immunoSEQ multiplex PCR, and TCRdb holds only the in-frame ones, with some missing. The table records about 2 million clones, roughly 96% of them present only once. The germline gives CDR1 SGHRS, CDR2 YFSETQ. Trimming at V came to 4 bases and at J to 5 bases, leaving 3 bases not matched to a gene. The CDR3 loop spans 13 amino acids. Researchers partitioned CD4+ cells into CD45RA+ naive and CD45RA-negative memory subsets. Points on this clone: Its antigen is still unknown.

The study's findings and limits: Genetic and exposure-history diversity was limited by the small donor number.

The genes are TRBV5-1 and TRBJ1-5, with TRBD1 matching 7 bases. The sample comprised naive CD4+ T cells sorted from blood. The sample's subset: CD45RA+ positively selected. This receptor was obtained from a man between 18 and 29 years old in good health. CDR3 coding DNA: TGCGCCAGCAGCGCTACAGGGGATCAGCCCCAGCATTTT. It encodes CASSATGDQPQHF. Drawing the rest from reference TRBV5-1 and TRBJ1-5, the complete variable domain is KAGVTQTPRYLIKTRGQQVTLSCSPISGHRSVSWYQQTPGQGLQFLFEYFSETQRNKGNFPGRFSGRQFSNSRSEMNVSTLELGDSALYLCASSATGDQPQHFGDGTRLSIL.